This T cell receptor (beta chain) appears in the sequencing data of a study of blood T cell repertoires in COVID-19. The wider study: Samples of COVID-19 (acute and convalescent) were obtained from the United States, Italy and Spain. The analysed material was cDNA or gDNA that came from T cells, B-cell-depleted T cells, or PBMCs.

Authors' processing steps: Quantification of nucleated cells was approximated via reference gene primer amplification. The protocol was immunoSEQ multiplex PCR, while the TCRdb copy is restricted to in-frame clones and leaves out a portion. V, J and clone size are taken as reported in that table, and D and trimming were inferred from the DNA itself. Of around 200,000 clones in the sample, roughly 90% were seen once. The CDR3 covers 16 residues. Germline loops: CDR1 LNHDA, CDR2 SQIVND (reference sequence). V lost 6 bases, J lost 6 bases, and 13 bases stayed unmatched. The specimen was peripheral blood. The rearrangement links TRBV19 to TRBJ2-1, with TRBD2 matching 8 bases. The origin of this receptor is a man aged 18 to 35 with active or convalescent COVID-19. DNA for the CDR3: TGTGCCAGTAGGAAAGAACCGGGACTAGGGGGCAATGAGCAGTTCTTC. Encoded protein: CASRKEPGLGGNEQFF.